This T cell receptor beta chain was documented in a study of control samples from healthy donors and cancer patients. V lost 2 bases to trimming and J lost 8 bases, with 6 bases between them. Germline V CDR1 and CDR2: MNHNS, SASEGT. This CDR3 is built from 12 residues. Using immunoSEQ multiplex PCR, the repertoire was profiled, and TCRdb retains in-frame clones only, with some absent. This table holds around 110,000 clones, 80% to 90% found once. This receptor was identified in a woman between 45 and 60 years old with colorectal cancer. Sequencing used PBMCs. The rearrangement links TRBV6-1 to TRBJ1-4; no reliable D call. The CDR3 DNA is TGTGCCAGCAGTGAAATCCGGGAAAAACTGTTTTTT. Its translation: CASSEIREKLFF.